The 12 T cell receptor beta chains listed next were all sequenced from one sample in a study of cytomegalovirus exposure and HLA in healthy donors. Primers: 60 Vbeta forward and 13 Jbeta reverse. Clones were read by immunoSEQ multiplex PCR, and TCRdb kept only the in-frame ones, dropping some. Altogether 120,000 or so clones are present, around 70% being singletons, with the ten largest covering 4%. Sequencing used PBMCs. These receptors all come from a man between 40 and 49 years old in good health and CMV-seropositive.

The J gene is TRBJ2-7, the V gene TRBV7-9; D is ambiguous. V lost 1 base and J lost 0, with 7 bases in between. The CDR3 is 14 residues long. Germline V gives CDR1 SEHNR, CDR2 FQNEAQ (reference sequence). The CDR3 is CASSLVGSSYEQYF. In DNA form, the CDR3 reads TGTGCCAGCAGCTTAGTGGGCAGCTCCTACGAGCAGTACTTC. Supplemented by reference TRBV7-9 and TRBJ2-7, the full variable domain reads DTGVSQNPRHKITKRGQNVTFRCDPISEHNRLYWYRQTLGQGPEFLTYFQNEAQLEKSRLLSDRFSAERPKGSFSTLEIQRTEQGDSAMYLCASSLVGSSYEQYFGPGTRLTVT.

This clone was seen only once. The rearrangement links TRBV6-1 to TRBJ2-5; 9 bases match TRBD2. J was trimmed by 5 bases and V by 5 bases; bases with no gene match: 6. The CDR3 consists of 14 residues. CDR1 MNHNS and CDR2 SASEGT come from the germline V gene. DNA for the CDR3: TGTGCCAGCAGTTTGGCTAGCGGGGTGGAGACCCAGTACTTC. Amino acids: CASSLASGVETQYF.

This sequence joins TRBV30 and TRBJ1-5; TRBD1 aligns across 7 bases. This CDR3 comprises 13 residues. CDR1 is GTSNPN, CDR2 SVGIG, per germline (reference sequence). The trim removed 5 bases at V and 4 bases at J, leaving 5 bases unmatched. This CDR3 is CAWGDRVNQPQHF. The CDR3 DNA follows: TGTGCCTGGGGGGACAGAGTAAATCAGCCCCAGCATTTT. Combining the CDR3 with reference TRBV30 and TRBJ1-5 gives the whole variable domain SQTIHQWPATLVQPVGSPLSLECTVEGTSNPNLYWYRQAAGRGLQLLFYSVGIGQISSEVPQNLSASRPQDRQFILSSKKLLLSDSGFYLCAWGDRVNQPQHFGDGTRLSIL.

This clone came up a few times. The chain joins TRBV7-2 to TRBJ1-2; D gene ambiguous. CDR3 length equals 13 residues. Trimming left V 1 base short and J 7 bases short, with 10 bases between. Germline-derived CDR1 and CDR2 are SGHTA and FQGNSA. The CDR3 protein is CASSLEVGRGYTF. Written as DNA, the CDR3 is TGTGCCAGCAGCTTAGAGGTGGGCCGTGGCTACACCTTC.

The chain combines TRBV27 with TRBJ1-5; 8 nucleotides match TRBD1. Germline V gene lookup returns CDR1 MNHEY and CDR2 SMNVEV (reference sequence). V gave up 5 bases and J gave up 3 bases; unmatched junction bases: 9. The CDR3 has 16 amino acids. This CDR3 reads CASSTRQGSPNQPQHF. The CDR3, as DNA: TGTGCCAGCAGTACACGACAGGGGTCCCCCAATCAGCCCCAGCATTTT.

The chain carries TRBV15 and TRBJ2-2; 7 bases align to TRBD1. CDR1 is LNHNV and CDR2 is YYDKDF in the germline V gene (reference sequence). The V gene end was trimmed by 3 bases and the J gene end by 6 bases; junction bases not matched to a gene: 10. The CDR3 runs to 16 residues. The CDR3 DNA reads TGTGCCACCAGCAGGCCGGGACAGACCTTTGCCGGGGAGCTGTTTTTT. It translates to CATSRPGQTFAGELFF.

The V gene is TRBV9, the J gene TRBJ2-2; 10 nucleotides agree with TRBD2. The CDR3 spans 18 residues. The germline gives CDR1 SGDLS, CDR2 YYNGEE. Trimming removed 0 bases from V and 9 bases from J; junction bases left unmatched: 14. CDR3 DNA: TGTGCCAGCAGCGTAGAAGCTTACGTAGCGGGGGGTAGCCGGGAGCTGTTTTTT. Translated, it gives CASSVEAYVAGGSRELFF.

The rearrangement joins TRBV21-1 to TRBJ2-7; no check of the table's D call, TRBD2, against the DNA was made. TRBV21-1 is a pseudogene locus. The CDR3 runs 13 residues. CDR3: CASTSSGDYEQYF. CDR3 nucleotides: TGTGCCAGCACCTCCTCCGGGGACTACGAGCAGTACTTC.

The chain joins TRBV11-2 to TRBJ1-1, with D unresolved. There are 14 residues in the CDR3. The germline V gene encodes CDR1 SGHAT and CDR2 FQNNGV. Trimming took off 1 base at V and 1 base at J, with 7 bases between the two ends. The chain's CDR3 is CASSLVGGNTEAFF. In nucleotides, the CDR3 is TGTGCCAGCAGCTTAGTTGGCGGGAACACTGAAGCTTTCTTT.

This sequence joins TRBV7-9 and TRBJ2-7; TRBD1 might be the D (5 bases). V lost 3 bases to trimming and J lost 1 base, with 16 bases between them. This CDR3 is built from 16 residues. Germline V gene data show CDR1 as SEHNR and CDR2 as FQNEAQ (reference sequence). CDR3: CASSFPTLSGSYEQYF. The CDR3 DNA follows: TGTGCCAGCAGCTTTCCAACCCTCTCAGGGTCCTACGAGCAGTACTTC.

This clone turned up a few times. The DNA of the CDR3 is TGTGCCAGCAGCTTGGTCGCGTCAGCCCGGGGAGAGACCCAGTACTTC. Protein sequence: CASSLVASARGETQYF. This sequence joins TRBV7-9 and TRBJ2-5; D might be TRBD2 (5 bases). CDR3 length: 16 amino acids. V lost 3 bases and J lost 4, with 18 bases in between. Germline-derived CDR1 and CDR2 are SEHNR and FQNEAQ (reference sequence).

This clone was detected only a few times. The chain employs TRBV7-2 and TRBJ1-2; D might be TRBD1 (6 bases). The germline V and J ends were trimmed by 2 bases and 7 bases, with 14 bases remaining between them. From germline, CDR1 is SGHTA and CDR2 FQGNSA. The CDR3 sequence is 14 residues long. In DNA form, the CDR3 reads TGTGCCAGCAGCTTAACAGGGCTAGCATCTGGCTACACCTTC. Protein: CASSLTGLASGYTF.